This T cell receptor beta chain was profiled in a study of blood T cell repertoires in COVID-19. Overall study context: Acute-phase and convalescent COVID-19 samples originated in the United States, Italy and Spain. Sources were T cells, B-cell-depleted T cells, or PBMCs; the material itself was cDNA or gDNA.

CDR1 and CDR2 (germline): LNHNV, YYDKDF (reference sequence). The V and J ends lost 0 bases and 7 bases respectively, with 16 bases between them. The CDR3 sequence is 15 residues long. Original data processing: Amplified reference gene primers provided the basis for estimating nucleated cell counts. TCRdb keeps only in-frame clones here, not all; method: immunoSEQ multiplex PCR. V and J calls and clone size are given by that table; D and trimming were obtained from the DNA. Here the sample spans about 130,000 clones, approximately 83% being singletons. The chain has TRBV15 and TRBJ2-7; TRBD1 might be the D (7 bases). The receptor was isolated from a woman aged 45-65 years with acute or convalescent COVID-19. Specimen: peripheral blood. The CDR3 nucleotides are TGTGCCACCAGCAGAGATCTGGAGGGGGCGAGGGAGCAGTACTTC. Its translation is CATSRDLEGAREQYF.